This T cell receptor (beta chain) was recovered during a study of Ad26.COV2.S vaccination and SARS-CoV-2 variants (dated by TCRdb to the early 2020s). Regarding the study in general: Vaccine-arm donors were drawn from COV1001, a multicentre, randomized, double-blind, placebo-controlled phase I-IIa trial of Ad26.COV2.S in healthy adults. Ad26.COV2.S was administered intramuscularly at 5 x 10^10 or 1 x 10^11 viral particles, either as a single shot or as two shots given 56 days apart. TCRbeta repertoire sequencing was used to assess the specificity and breadth of SARS-CoV-2-reactive T cell receptors after Ad26.COV2.S vaccination. A total of approximately 32 samples were included in the TCR-sequenced set, comprising roughly 20 Ad26.COV2.S vaccine recipients, 5 placebo recipients and 8 SARS-CoV-2 convalescent individuals. Participants in the trial were split at random into five groups of five each, receiving low-dose or high-dose Ad26.COV2.S once or twice, or else placebo on both occasions. Throughout the experiments and outcome assessment, investigators stayed blinded to trial group allocation. Broad study findings and their caveats: The authors noted that total T cell responses may have been underestimated by the TCR breadth and depth analyses. Comparing responses between vaccine doses or regimens was not something the study was powered to do. Vaccine and placebo recipients had comparable non-spike TCR breadth, which fits with the vaccine containing only spike. Ad26.COV2.S recipients had higher spike-specific TCR breadth than placebo recipients (P = 0.0014). Substantial breadth of spike-specific CD8+ and CD4+ T cell responses was reported after vaccination.

The treatment or condition label for this specimen denotes: 19 received Ad26.COV2.S at low or high dose, single or two shots; about five received placebo; per-sample allocation not given. For vaccine and placebo recipients, repertoires were sequenced using samples collected on day 63 after the first injection. Cohort 1b enrolled about two dozen adults aged 18-55 years at a single site in Boston, USA, between 29 July and 7 August 2020. Ad26.COV2.S consisted of a replication-incompetent adenovirus type 26 vector by which a prefusion-stabilized SARS-CoV-2 spike protein from the original Wuhan strain was expressed. The immunoSEQ Assay was the method used to sequence TCRbeta CDR3 regions. After extraction, genomic DNA underwent amplification by bias-controlled multiplex PCR, followed by high-throughput sequencing. The original methods were these. To quantify the absolute abundance of each unique TCRbeta CDR3 region, sequences were collapsed and filtered. T cell fraction was estimated by normalizing TCRbeta template counts to usable DNA, which was measured by amplifying reference genes present in all nucleated cells. Repertoire TCRs were annotated as SARS-CoV-2-specific when V gene, CDR3 amino acid sequence and J gene were exactly matched to a known reactive TCR set. The reference SARS-CoV-2 TCR set was obtained from MIRA and was filtered for enrichment in COVID-19-positive ImmuneCODE repertoires, whereby public or cross-reactive TCRs were removed. Based on the MIRA antigens, annotated TCRs were further analysed at the level of specific ORF or position within ORF. Breadth was defined as the number of annotated unique rearrangements divided by the total number of unique productive rearrangements, and depth was defined as the summed frequency of the annotated unique rearrangements. Two-sided Wilcoxon rank-sum tests were used to compare TCR breadth between groups. The clones in this table, taken by TCRdb from immuneACCESS, are in-frame only. Not every clone is retained; where verified, under half of the shortfall comes from an unresolved V gene, and the cause of the rest is unknown. V, J and clone size are those of that table, while D and trimming were read from the DNA. The sample includes about 400,000 clones, with about 89% observed a single time. Jointly, the top ten make up under 2% of the sample.

The CDR3 contains 18 residues, cysteine and phenylalanine counted. Just CDR3 DNA is preserved here, 54 bases in frame from base 1. The germline V gene (reference sequence) supplies CDR1 SEHNR and CDR2 FQNEAQ. The germline V end is reduced by 1 base and the J end by 0 bases; junction bases left unmatched: 4. Regarding this clone: No cognate antigen has been identified for it. No base-level quality is on record; no much larger clone is a single base apart.

The source is a person aged 18-65 years who received the Ad26.COV2.S COVID-19 vaccine or a placebo. Recombination joined TRBV7-9 with TRBJ2-1, with 12 junctional bases fitting TRBD2. The material sequenced was peripheral blood, taken in a trial of Ad26.COV2.S vaccine versus placebo. The base sequence is TGTGCCAGCAGCTTAGGGGGACTAGCGGGCAGCTCCTACAATGAGCAGTTCTTC. The encoded protein is CASSLGGLAGSSYNEQFF.